This entry describes one T cell receptor beta chain. The V and J ends lost 0 bases and 1 base respectively, with 11 bases between them. Per germline, CDR1 SGHAT and CDR2 FQNNGV. The CDR3 is made up of 16 amino acids. Primers included in the PCR were 60 Vbeta and 13 Jbeta primers. The table came from immunoSEQ multiplex PCR; TCRdb's copy has only in-frame clones and leaves some out. The table records roughly 120,000 clones, 15% of them present only once. The data derive from a study of cytomegalovirus exposure and HLA in healthy donors. The chain couples TRBV11-2 to TRBJ2-3; TRBD2 is a possible D gene (6 bases). Sequencing was done on a sample of PBMCs. The TCR comes from a woman under 30 in good health and CMV-seronegative. The CDR3 sequence: CASSLDGTPGTDTQYF. The CDR3 DNA follows: TGTGCCAGCAGCTTAGATGGGACTCCCGGCACAGATACGCAGTATTTT.